This T cell receptor beta chain was captured by sequencing in a study of blood T cell repertoires in COVID-19. Study as a whole: COVID-19 samples from acute and convalescent phases originated in the United States, Italy and Spain. PBMCs, B-cell-depleted T cells, or T cells provided the cDNA or gDNA that made up the material.

In the original processing: Estimation of nucleated cell counts was performed using reference gene primer amplification. Clones were read by immunoSEQ multiplex PCR, and TCRdb kept only the in-frame ones, dropping some. That table gives V, J and clone size, and the DNA gave D and trimming. The repertoire consists of 65,000 to 75,000 clones, with about 81% occurring once and the leading ten covering approximately 15%. Trimming cost V 2 bases and J 7 bases, with 26 bases left between them. Germline CDR1 is LNHDA and CDR2 is SQIVND (reference sequence). The CDR3 loop spans 18 amino acids. This TCR derives from a man older than 75 with acute or convalescent COVID-19. The rearrangement joins TRBV19 to TRBJ1-2, with a possible D match to TRBD1 (6 bases). The sequencing sample was made of peripheral blood. CDR3 residues: CASSIRTGRGTATGGYTF. The CDR3 DNA reads TGTGCCAGTAGTATAAGGACGGGCAGGGGCACCGCCACCGGTGGCTACACCTTC. The entire variable domain, with the rest obtained from reference TRBV19 and TRBJ1-2, is as follows: DGGITQSPKYLFRKEGQNVTLSCEQNLNHDAMYWYRQDPGQGLRLIYYSQIVNDFQKGDIAEGYSVSREKKESFPLTVTSAQKNPTAFYLCASSIRTGRGTATGGYTFGSGTRLTVV.